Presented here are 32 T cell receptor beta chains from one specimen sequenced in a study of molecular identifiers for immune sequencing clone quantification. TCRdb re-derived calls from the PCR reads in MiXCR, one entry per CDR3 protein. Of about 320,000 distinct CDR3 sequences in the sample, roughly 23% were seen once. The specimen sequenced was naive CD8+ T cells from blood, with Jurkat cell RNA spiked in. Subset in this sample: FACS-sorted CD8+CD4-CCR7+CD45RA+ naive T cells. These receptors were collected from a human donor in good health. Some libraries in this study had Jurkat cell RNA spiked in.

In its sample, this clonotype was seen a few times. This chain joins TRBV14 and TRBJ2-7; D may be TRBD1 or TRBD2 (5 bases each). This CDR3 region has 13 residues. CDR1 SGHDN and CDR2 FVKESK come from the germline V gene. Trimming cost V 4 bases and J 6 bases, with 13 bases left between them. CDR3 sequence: CASSPRDRLEQYF. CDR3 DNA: TGTGCCAGCAGCCCCCGGGACCGCCTCGAGCAGTACTTC.

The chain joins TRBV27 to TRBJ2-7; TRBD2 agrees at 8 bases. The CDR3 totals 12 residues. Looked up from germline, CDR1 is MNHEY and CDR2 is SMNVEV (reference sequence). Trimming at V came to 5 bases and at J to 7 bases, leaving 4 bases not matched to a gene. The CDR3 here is CASSLQREEQYF. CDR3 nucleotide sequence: TGTGCCAGCAGTCTTCAGCGGGAGGAGCAGTACTTC.

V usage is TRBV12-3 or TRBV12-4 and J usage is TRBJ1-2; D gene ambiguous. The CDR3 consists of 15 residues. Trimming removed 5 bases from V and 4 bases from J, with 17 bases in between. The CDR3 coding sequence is TGTGCCAGCAGTGCCCCCGGAGGAGACTTCTATGGCTACACCTTC. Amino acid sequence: CASSAPGGDFYGYTF.

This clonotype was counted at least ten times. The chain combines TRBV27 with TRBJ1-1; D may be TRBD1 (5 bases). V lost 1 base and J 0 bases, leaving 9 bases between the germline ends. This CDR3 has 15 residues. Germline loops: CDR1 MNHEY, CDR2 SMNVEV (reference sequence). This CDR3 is CASSLLGPMNTEAFF. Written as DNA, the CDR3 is TGTGCCAGCAGTTTATTGGGACCCATGAACACTGAAGCTTTCTTT.

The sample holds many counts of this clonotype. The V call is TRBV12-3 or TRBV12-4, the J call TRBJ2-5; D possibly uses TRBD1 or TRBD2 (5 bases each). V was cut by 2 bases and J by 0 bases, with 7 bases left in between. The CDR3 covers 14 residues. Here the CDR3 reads CASSLMGDQETQYF. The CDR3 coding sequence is TGTGCCAGCAGTTTAATGGGGGACCAAGAGACCCAGTACTTC.

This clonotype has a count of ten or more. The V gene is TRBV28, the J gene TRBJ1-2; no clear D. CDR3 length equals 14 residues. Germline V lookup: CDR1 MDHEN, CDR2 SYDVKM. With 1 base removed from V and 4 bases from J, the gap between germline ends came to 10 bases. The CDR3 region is CASSLSNEGYGYTF. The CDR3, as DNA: TGTGCCAGCAGTTTATCCAACGAAGGCTATGGCTACACCTTC.

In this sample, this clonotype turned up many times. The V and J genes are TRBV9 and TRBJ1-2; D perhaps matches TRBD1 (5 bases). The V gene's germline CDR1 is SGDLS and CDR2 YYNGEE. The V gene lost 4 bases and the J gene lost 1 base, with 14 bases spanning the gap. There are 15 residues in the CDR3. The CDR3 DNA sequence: TGTGCCAGCAGCCCGACAGCGAGTAATAACTATGGCTACACCTTC. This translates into CASSPTASNNYGYTF.

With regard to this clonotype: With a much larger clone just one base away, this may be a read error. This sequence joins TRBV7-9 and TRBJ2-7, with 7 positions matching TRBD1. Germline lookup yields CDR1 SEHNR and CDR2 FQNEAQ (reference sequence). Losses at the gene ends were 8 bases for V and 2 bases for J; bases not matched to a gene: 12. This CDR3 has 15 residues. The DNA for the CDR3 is TGTGCCAGCGGCCGAGCCAGACAGGGAACCTACGAGCAGTACTTC. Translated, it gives CASGRARQGTYEQYF.

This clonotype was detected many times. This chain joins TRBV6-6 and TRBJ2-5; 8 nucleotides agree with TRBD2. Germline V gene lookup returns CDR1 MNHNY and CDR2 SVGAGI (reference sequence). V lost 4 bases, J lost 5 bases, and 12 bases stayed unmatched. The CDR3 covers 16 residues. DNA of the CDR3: TGTGCCAGCAGTTCCGATTCGACTAGCGTGGGGGAGACCCAGTACTTC. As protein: CASSSDSTSVGETQYF.

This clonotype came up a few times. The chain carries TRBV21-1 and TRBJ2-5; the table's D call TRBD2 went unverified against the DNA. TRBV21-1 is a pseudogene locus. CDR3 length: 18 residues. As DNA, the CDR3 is TGTGCCAGCAGCGTATCCGGGACTAGCGGATTCCTACAAGAGACCCAGTACTTC. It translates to CASSVSGTSGFLQETQYF.

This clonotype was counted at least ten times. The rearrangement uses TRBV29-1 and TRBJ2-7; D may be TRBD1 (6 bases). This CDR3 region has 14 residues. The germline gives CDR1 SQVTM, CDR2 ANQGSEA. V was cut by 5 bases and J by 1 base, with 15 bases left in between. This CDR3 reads CSVTGWSESYEQYF. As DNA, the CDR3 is TGCAGCGTTACAGGGTGGAGTGAGTCCTACGAGCAGTACTTC.

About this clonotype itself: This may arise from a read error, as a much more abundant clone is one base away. The CDR3 DNA reads TGCAGTGCTAAGGCAGGACTTTCCAATTACAATGAGCAGTTCTTC. Residues: CSAKAGLSNYNEQFF. The V gene is TRBV20-1, the J gene TRBJ2-1; possible D gene TRBD2, 5 bases. Germline assignment: CDR1 DFQATT and CDR2 SNEGSKA (reference sequence). This CDR3 is 15 amino acids long. V lost 4 bases, J lost 4 bases, and 17 bases lay in between.

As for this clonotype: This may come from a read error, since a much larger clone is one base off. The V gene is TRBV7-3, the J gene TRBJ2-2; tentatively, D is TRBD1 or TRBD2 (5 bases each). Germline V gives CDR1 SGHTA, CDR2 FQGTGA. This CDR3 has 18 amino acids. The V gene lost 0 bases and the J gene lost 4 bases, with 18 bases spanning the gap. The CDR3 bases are TGTGCCAGCAGCTTAACTCCCGGGACCCATCGGAGCACCGGGGAGCTGTTTTTT. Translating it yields CASSLTPGTHRSTGELFF.

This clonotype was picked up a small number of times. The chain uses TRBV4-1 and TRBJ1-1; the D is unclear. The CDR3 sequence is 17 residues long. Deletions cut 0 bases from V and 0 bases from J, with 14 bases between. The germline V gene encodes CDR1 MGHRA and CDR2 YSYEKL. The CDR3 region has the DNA TGCGCCAGCAGCCAAGATAACGGCGGCAGACTGAACACTGAAGCTTTCTTT. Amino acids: CASSQDNGGRLNTEAFF.

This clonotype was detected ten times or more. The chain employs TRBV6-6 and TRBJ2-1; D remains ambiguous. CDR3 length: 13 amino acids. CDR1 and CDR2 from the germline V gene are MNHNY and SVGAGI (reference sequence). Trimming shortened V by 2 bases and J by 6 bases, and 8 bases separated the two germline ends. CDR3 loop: CASSYPRANEQFF. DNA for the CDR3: TGTGCCAGCAGTTACCCCCGCGCCAATGAGCAGTTCTTC.

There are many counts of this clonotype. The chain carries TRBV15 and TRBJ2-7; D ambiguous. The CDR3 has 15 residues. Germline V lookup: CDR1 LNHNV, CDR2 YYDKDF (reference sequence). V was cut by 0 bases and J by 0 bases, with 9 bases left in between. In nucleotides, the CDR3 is TGTGCCACCAGCAGAGATGATACCATCTCCTACGAGCAGTACTTC. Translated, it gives CATSRDDTISYEQYF.

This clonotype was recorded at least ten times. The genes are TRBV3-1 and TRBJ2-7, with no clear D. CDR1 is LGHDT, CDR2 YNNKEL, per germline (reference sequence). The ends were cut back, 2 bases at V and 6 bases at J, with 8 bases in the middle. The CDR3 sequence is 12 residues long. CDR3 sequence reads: CASSQTGPEQYF. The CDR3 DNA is TGTGCCAGCAGCCAAACCGGGCCCGAGCAGTACTTC.

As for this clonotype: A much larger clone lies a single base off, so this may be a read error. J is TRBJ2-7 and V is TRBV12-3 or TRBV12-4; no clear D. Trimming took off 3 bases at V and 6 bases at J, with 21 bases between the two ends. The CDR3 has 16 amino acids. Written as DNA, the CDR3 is TGTGCCAGCAGTTTTGGTGGAATTAGGGATGGTTGCGAGCAGTACTTC. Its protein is CASSFGGIRDGCEQYF.

The CDR3 sequence: CASSSDLSEKLFF. The CDR3 DNA sequence: TGTGCCAGCAGCTCCGACTTAAGCGAAAAACTGTTTTTT. The chain combines TRBV11-2 with TRBJ1-4; D is ambiguous. CDR3 length: 13 residues. CDR1 is SGHAT, CDR2 FQNNGV, per germline. Trimming left V 4 bases short and J 8 bases short, with 11 bases between. The variable domain in full, with the rest retrieved from reference TRBV11-2 and TRBJ1-4, is EAGVAQSPRYKIIEKRQSVAFWCNPISGHATLYWYQQILGQGPKLLIQFQNNGVVDDSQLPKDRFSAERLKGVDSTLKIQPAKLEDSAVYLCASSSDLSEKLFFGSGTQLSVL.

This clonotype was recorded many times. The CDR3 spells CASSLKDRGIYEQYF. CDR3 DNA sequence: TGCGCCAGCAGCTTAAAGGACAGGGGAATCTACGAGCAGTACTTC. The J gene is TRBJ2-7, the V gene TRBV5-1, with 9 bases lining up with TRBD1. Germline V gene sequence: CDR1 SGHRS, CDR2 YFSETQ. CDR3 length: 15 amino acids. V shed 2 bases and J 3 bases; nucleotides not matched to a gene: 6. Combining the CDR3 with reference TRBV5-1 and TRBJ2-7 gives the whole variable domain KAGVTQTPRYLIKTRGQQVTLSCSPISGHRSVSWYQQTPGQGLQFLFEYFSETQRNKGNFPGRFSGRQFSNSRSEMNVSTLELGDSALYLCASSLKDRGIYEQYFGPGTRLTVT.

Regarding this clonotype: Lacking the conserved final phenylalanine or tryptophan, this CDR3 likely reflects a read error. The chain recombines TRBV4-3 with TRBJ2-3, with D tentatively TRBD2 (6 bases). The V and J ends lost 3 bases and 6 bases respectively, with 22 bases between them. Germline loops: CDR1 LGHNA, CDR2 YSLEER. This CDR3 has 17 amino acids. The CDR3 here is CASSQELGDSIKDTQYS. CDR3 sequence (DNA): TGCGCCAGCAGCCAGGAACTTGGGGACTCGATTAAGGATACGCAGTATTCT.

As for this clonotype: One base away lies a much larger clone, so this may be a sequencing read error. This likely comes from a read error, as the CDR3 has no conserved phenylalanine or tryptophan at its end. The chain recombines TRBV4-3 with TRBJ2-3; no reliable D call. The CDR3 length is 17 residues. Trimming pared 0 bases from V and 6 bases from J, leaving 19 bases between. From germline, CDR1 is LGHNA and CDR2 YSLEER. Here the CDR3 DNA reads TGCGCCAGCAGCCAAGAGATGTTAGGGAACTTGAGGGATACGCAGTATCTT. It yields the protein CASSQEMLGNLRDTQYL.

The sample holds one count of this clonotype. DNA for the CDR3: TGTGCCAGCAGTTTGGGCGGGTATAATCAGCCCCAGCATTTT. This encodes CASSLGGYNQPQHF. The chain uses TRBV27 and TRBJ1-5; no definite D call. CDR1 is MNHEY, CDR2 SMNVEV, per germline (reference sequence). Trimming pared 3 bases from V and 4 bases from J, leaving 10 bases between. CDR3 length: 14 amino acids.

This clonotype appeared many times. CDR3 bases: TGTGCCAGCAGCTTGGTTGACACTGAAGCTTTCTTT. Protein: CASSLVDTEAFF. The J gene is TRBJ1-1, the V gene TRBV5-6; D remains ambiguous. Germline CDR1 reads SGHDT; CDR2 reads YYEEEE. V was clipped by 0 bases and J by 3 bases, with 3 bases between them. The length of the CDR3 is 12 residues.

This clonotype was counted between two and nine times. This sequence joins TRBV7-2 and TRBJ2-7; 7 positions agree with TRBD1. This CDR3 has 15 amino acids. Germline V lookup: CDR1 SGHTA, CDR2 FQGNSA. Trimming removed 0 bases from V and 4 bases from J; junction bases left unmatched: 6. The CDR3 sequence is CASSLASGGVYEQYF. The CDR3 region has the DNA TGTGCCAGCAGCTTAGCGTCAGGGGGTGTGTACGAGCAGTACTTC.

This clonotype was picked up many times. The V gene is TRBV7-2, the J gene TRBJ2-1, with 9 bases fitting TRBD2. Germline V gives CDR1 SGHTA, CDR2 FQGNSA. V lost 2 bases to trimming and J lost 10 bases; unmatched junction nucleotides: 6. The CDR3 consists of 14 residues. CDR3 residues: CASSLMGLAPEQFF. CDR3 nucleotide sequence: TGTGCCAGCAGCTTAATGGGACTAGCTCCGGAGCAGTTCTTC.

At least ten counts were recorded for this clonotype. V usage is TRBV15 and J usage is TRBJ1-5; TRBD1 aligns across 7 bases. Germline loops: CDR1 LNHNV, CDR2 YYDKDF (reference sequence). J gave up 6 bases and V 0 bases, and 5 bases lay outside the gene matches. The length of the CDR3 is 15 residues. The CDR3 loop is CATSRDQTGIQPQHF. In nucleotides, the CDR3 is TGTGCCACCAGCAGAGATCAGACAGGGATTCAGCCCCAGCATTTT.

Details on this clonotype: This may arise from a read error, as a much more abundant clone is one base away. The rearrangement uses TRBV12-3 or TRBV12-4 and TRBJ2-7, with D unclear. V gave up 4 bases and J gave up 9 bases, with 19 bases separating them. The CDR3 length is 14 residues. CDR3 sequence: CASSSAEGPGVQYF. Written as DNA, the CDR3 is TGTGCCAGCAGTTCCGCGGAAGGCCCTGGGGTGCAGTACTTC.

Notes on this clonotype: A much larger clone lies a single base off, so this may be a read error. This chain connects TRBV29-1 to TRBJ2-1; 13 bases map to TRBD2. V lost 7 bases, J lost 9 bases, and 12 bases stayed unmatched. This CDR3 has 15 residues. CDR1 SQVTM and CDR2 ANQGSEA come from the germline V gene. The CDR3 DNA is TGCAGCGCCACGCGCGGACTAGCGGGAGAAGGTGAGCAGTTCTTC. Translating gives CSATRGLAGEGEQFF.

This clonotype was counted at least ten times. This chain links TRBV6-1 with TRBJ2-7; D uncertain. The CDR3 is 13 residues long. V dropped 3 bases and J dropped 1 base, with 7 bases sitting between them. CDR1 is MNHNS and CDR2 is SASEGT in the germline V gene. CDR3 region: CASSEPNSYEQYF. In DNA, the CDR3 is TGTGCCAGCAGTGAGCCAAATTCCTACGAGCAGTACTTC.

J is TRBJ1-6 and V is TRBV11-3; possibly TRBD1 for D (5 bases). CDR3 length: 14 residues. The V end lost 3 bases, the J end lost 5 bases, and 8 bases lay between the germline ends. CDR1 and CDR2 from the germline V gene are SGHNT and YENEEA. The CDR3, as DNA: TGTGCCAGCAGCTTTAGGGGAGATAATTCACCCCTCCACTTT. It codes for CASSFRGDNSPLHF. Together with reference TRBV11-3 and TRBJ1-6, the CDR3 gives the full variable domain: EAGVVQSPRYKIIEKKQPVAFWCNPISGHNTLYWYLQNLGQGPELLIRYENEEAVDDSQLPKDRFSAERLKGVDSTLKIQPAELGDSAVYLCASSFRGDNSPLHFGNGTRLTVT.

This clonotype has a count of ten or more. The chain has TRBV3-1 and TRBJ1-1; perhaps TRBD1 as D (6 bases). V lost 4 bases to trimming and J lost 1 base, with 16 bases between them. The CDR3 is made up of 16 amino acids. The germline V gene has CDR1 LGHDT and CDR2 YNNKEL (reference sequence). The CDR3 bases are TGTGCCAGCAGCCCCAACAGGGTTGGGCGGAACACTGAAGCTTTCTTT. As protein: CASSPNRVGRNTEAFF. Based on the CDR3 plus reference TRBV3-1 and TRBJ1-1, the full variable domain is DTAVSQTPKYLVTQMGNDKSIKCEQNLGHDTMYWYKQDSKKFLKIMFSYNNKELIINETVPNRFSPKSPDKAHLNLHINSLELGDSAVYFCASSPNRVGRNTEAFFGQGTRLTVV.